These T cell receptor beta chains were read from a single sample in a study of CD8 T cells in ankylosing spondylitis. One entry per CDR3 protein, called by TCRdb with MiXCR from the 5' RACE reads. The table shows some 140,000 distinct CDR3 sequences, with 7% to 10% occurring only once. Material for sequencing was synovial fluid, either unsorted or a sorted T cell fraction (not recorded which). These receptors were collected from a male donor with ankylosing spondylitis. The CDR3 runs from the conserved cysteine through the conserved F or W. D genes are given only for firm matches. Clone size is not always given. Where it is, it says once, few, many or a class for expanded clones.

>TRBD1|TRBJ1-1|TRBV4-2|many
TGTGCCAGCAGTCCCGGGACAGGGAGGACTGAAGCTTTCTTT
CASSPGTGRTEAFF
>TRBD1|TRBJ2-5|TRBV20-1|few
TGCAGTGCTTCCCCGGGACAGGGGTGGACCCAGTACTTC
CSASPGQGWTQYF
>TRBD2|TRBJ2-1|TRBV4-3|many
TGCGCCAGCAGCCCCCTCGGGGTTGTCGTAGCGGGGGACTACAATGAGCAGTTCTTC
CASSPLGVVVAGDYNEQFF
>.|TRBJ1-2|TRBV20-1|many
TGCAGTGCTCTTTGGACAGCTTCCAACTATGGCTACACCTTC
CSALWTASNYGYTF
>.|TRBJ1-1|TRBV6-5|.
TGTGCCAGCAGAGTCGTGGATCGTTCTTTCTTT
CASRVVDRSFF
>TRBD1|TRBJ1-2|TRBV28|few
TGTGCCAGCAGTCGGACAGGTGGTGACCACTATGGCTACACCTTC
CASSRTGGDHYGYTF
>.|TRBJ1-2|TRBV9|many
TGTGCCAGCAGCCCGCTTGACGGCTATGGCTACACCTTC
CASSPLDGYGYTF
>.|TRBJ2-3|TRBV29-1|few
TGCAGCGTCCGAGGGGCGGGGATCACAGATACGCAGTATTTT
CSVRGAGITDTQYF
>.|TRBJ2-5|TRBV2|.
TGTGCCAGCAGACCGGGAGTGACAGTCCAAGAGACCCAGTACTTC
CASRPGVTVQETQYF
>TRBD2|TRBJ2-5|TRBV5-1|.
TGCGCCAGCAGCTTGGGACTAGCGGAAAAAGAGACCCAGTACTTC
CASSLGLAEKETQYF
>.|TRBJ2-1|TRBV24-1|few
TGTGCCACCAGTGATGGACCTTACAATGAGCAGTTCTTC
CATSDGPYNEQFF
>.|TRBJ2-5|TRBV24-1|.
TGTGCCACCAGAGATTTGGGGGGTAAAGAGACCCAGTACTTC
CATRDLGGKETQYF
>.|TRBJ1-6|TRBV28|many
TGTGCCAGCAGTTTGTTGAGGGACGTCTATAATTCACCCCTCCACTTT
CASSLLRDVYNSPLHF
>.|TRBJ2-1|TRBV29-1|many
TGCAGCGCTCTACTGGGACCCAATGAGCAGTTCTTC
CSALLGPNEQFF
>.|TRBJ2-3|TRBV11-2|.
TGTGCCAGCAGCTTAGGTGGGGCCCAAATCACAGATACGCAGTATTTT
CASSLGGAQITDTQYF
>.|TRBJ2-5|TRBV10-1|many
TGCGCCAGCAGTGAGCCCGGTGGGGCCCAGTACTTC
CASSEPGGAQYF
>.|TRBJ2-2|TRBV7-3|few
TGTGCCAGCAGCTTACAGGGATTCACCGGGGAGCTGTTTTTT
CASSLQGFTGELFF
>.|TRBJ2-3|TRBV3-1|many
TGTGCCAGCAGCCCCTTTCCAGCGGATACGCAGTATTTT
CASSPFPADTQYF
>.|TRBJ1-1|TRBV2|few
TGTGCCAGCATGGGCGAAAGGATCACTGAAGCTTTCTTT
CASMGERITEAFF
>.|TRBJ2-2|TRBV7-2|few
TGTGCCAGCAGAATGCCAAACGTCGGGGTCACCGGGGAGCTGTTTTTT
CASRMPNVGVTGELFF
>TRBD1|TRBJ2-5|TRBV24-1|many
TGTGCCACCAGTGATTCGAGGGGGCCGGGAGAGACCCAGTACTTC
CATSDSRGPGETQYF
>.|TRBJ1-6|TRBV15|few
TGTGCCACCAGCCGCACGGTTGGGACGGGATCACCCCTCCACTTT
CATSRTVGTGSPLHF
>.|TRBJ1-5|TRBV7-2|many
TGTGCCAGCAGCCCAACCGGGGGGGCCTATCAGCCCCAGCATTTT
CASSPTGGAYQPQHF
>TRBD2|TRBJ2-1|TRBV29-1|many
TGCAGCGTTCAGAGAGCGGGGGGTACAAACAATGAGCAGTTCTTC
CSVQRAGGTNNEQFF
>.|TRBJ1-3|TRBV11-2|.
TGTGCCAGCAGCTCAGGCCTGACATACTCCTCTGGAAACACCATATATTTT
CASSSGLTYSSGNTIYF
>TRBD1|TRBJ2-7|TRBV10-1|many
TGCGCCAGCAGTGAGTCCGGGACAGGTTCCTACGAGCAGTACTTC
CASSESGTGSYEQYF
>TRBD2|TRBJ2-3|TRBV20-1|few
TGCAGTGCAACCGGACTAGCGGCAGATACGCAGTATTTT
CSATGLAADTQYF
>.|TRBJ2-3|TRBV24-1|many
TGTGCCACCAGTGACCCCGGGTGGGACGAAGTGGCAGATACGCAGTATTTT
CATSDPGWDEVADTQYF
>.|TRBJ2-5|TRBV18|.
TGTGCCAGCTCGTCCCAGGGACAAGAGACCCAGTACTTC
CASSSQGQETQYF
>.|TRBJ1-1|TRBV20-1|.
TGCAGTGCTAGACCCGGGGGAGGGTCCACTGAAGCTTTCTTT
CSARPGGGSTEAFF
>TRBD2|TRBJ2-7|TRBV20-1|.
TGCAGTGGGACCAGACTAGCGGGGGTCGAGCAGTACTTC
CSGTRLAGVEQYF
>.|TRBJ2-3|TRBV10-2|.
TGCGCCAGCAGGGGTTCCGGGGCCAGAGAGACAGATACGCAGTATTTT
CASRGSGARETDTQYF
>TRBD2|TRBJ2-1|TRBV4-3|few
TGCGCCAGCAGCCAAGACCCGATAGCGGGAGGCAATGAGCAGTTCTTC
CASSQDPIAGGNEQFF
>.|TRBJ2-2|TRBV21-1|once
TGTGCCAGGGGCCCCGGGCCCATCGGGAACACCGGGGAGCTGTTTTTT
CARGPGPIGNTGELFF
>.|TRBJ1-1|TRBV14|many
TGTGCCAGCAGCCAAGATCCCCGACCGAAAGAGAACACTGAAGCTTTCTTT
CASSQDPRPKENTEAFF
>.|TRBJ1-4|TRBV5-6|few
TGTGCCAGCAGCTTGGGTAACAGAGACTTTAATGAAAAACTGTTTTTT
CASSLGNRDFNEKLFF
>.|TRBJ2-7|TRBV6-6|many
TGTGCCAGCACCTCACCTATACGAGAGCAGTACTTC
CASTSPIREQYF
>TRBD1|TRBJ2-7|TRBV20-1|many
TGCAGTGCTCCCCGGGACAGGGCTTACTACGAGCAGTACTTC
CSAPRDRAYYEQYF
>.|TRBJ1-1|TRBV7-2|many
TGTGCCAGCAGCTTAGCTGAAAACACTGAAGCTTTCTTT
CASSLAENTEAFF
>TRBD2|TRBJ2-1|TRBV20-1|many
TGCAGTGCTAGCAGGACTAGCGGGGCCGAGCAGTTCTTC
CSASRTSGAEQFF
>.|TRBJ2-1|TRBV20-1|many
TGCAGTGCTACACGACTAAATGAGCAGTTCTTC
CSATRLNEQFF
>.|TRBJ1-3|TRBV3-1|many
TGTGCCAGCAGCCCGTCCTCTGGAAACACCATATATTTT
CASSPSSGNTIYF
>.|TRBJ2-3|TRBV27|.
TGTGCCAGCAGTTTAAAGGGCCCAGATACGCAGTATTTT
CASSLKGPDTQYF
>.|TRBJ2-3|TRBV2|.
TGTGCCAGCAGGGATACTTTGGGGGGAGCAGATACGCAGTATTTT
CASRDTLGGADTQYF
>.|TRBJ2-3|TRBV7-6|few
TGTGCCAGCAGCCGCCTTGTCACAGATACGCAGTATTTT
CASSRLVTDTQYF
>TRBD1|TRBJ2-2|TRBV29-1|many
TGCAGCGTTGAGGGACAGGGGGGGACCGGGGAGCTGTTTTTT
CSVEGQGGTGELFF
>.|TRBJ1-1|TRBV18|many
TGTGCCAGCTCACCTCCGGGACAAAGTAACACTGAAGCTTTCTTT
CASSPPGQSNTEAFF
>TRBD2|TRBJ2-1|TRBV20-1|few
TGCAGTGCCCTGGGACTAGCGGGGGTAAAGCAGTTCTTC
CSALGLAGVKQFF
>.|TRBJ1-1|TRBV28|few
TGTGCCAGCAAAGAGGGACACTACACTGAAGCTTTCTTT
CASKEGHYTEAFF
>.|TRBJ1-2|TRBV15|many
TGTGCCACCAGCCCTCGGGGGCATAACTATGGCTACACCTTC
CATSPRGHNYGYTF
>TRBD2|TRBJ2-3|TRBV7-3|.
TGTGCCAGCAGCTCAGCGGGGGGCGGGGATACGCAGTATTTT
CASSSAGGGDTQYF
>.|TRBJ1-1|TRBV5-5|many
TGTGCCAGCAGCTTGGGACAGCCGAACACTGAAGCTTTCTTT
CASSLGQPNTEAFF
>.|TRBJ2-7|TRBV10-3|many
TGTGCCACCCGACAGTTTAGCTCCTACGAGCAGTACTTC
CATRQFSSYEQYF
>.|TRBJ2-7|TRBV15|many
TGTGCCACCAGCAGAGAGTTTAACAGCTACGAGCAGTACTTC
CATSREFNSYEQYF
>TRBD1|TRBJ1-2|TRBV5-1|few
TGCGCCAGCAGCCCAGGGAGGGGACAGGACGTTGCTGGCTACACCTTC
CASSPGRGQDVAGYTF
>TRBD2|TRBJ2-1|TRBV3-1|many
TGTGCCAGCAGCCAAAGGGGGACTAGCGGGTACAATGAGCAGTTCTTC
CASSQRGTSGYNEQFF
>TRBD2|TRBJ2-3|TRBV7-8|.
TGTGCCAGCAGCTTGGGAACGACTAGCGGGGTCACAGATACGCAGTATTTT
CASSLGTTSGVTDTQYF